The 23 T cell receptor beta chains reported below all come from one sample, sequenced in a study of Tregs in tolerant kidney transplant recipients. Data came from immunoSEQ multiplex PCR; TCRdb stores just in-frame clones and leaves some out. Listed are 30,000 or so clones; under 15% falls within the top ten. Sample: CD8+ T cells from blood, taken before the transplant. Source of these receptors: a human donor who received a combined kidney and bone marrow transplant.

Comment on this clone: The CDR3 extends 3 residues past the end of the read, so its final part is completed from the germline J gene. The rearrangement joins TRBV5-6 to TRBJ2-7; a possible D gene is TRBD1 (5 bases). V was pared by 3 bases and J by 6 bases, with 13 bases between. Germline CDR1 reads SGHDT; CDR2 reads YYEEEE. The CDR3 covers 13 residues. CDR3 sequence reads: CASSSWIRAEQYF. The CDR3 DNA, read in part, is TGTGCCAGCAGCTCTTGGATCAGGGCCGAG. Based on the CDR3 plus reference TRBV5-6 and TRBJ2-7, the full variable domain is DAGVTQSPTHLIKTRGQQVTLRCSPKSGHDTVSWYQQALGQGPQFIFQYYEEEERQRGNFPDRFSGHQFPNYSSELNVNALLLGDSALYLCASSSWIRAEQYFGPGTRLTVT.

Points on this clone: The CDR3 extends 3 residues past the end of the read, so its final part is completed from the germline J gene. This sequence joins TRBV7-9 and TRBJ2-7; 7 bases agree with TRBD1. The germline V gene encodes CDR1 SEHNR and CDR2 FQNEAQ (reference sequence). This CDR3 comprises 14 residues. V dropped 5 bases and J dropped 4; count of bases not matched to a gene: 8. The CDR3 is CASSHRDSKYEQYF. The CDR3 bases that were read are TGTGCCAGCAGCCACCGGGACAGTAAGTACGAG.

A remark on this clone: Read data end 3 residues before the CDR3 end; the end is taken from the germline J gene. The J gene is TRBJ2-5, the V gene TRBV7-9, with a weak D call TRBD1 (5 bases). V was shortened by 1 base and J by 2 bases, with 8 bases between the two germline ends. CDR1 and CDR2 (germline): SEHNR, FQNEAQ (reference sequence). The CDR3 contains 14 residues. CDR3: CASSLENRQETQYF. The covered CDR3 bases are TGTGCCAGCAGCTTAGAGAACAGGCAAGAGACC.

A remark on this clone: Read coverage stops 3 residues before the CDR3 terminus; the germline J gene supplies the remainder. The V gene is TRBV20-1, the J gene TRBJ1-2, with a weak D call TRBD1 (5 bases). The CDR3 contains 15 residues. Germline V gene sequence: CDR1 DFQATT, CDR2 SNEGSKA (reference sequence). V lost 0 bases to trimming and J lost 3 bases, with 14 bases between them. The part of the CDR3 DNA that was read is TGCAGTGCTAGAGATTCCCCTCAGGGCGACTATGGC. It encodes CSARDSPQGDYG. In full, the CDR3 is CSARDSPQGDYGYTF.

Details on this clone: The read comes to an end 3 residues before the CDR3 does, leaving the germline J gene to fill in the end. V is TRBV10-3 and J is TRBJ2-6; 7 bases are a match to TRBD2. J lost 0 bases, V lost 8 bases, and 13 bases had no gene match. Germline values: CDR1 ENHRY, CDR2 SYGVKD. The CDR3 consists of 18 residues. The CDR3 protein is CAIGGGAGTDSGANVLTF. The DNA read from the CDR3 is TGTGCCATCGGGGGGGGAGCCGGTACTGACTCTGGGGCCAACGTC.

As to this clone: The sequence runs out 3 residues before the end of the CDR3; the remainder is reconstructed from the germline J gene. This chain joins TRBV19 and TRBJ2-6; the D is unclear. Trimming cost V 6 bases and J 0 bases, with 9 bases left between them. Germline CDR1 is LNHDA and CDR2 is SQIVND (reference sequence). This CDR3 region has 15 residues. CDR3 DNA, as far as it was read: TGTGCCAGTAGCGGTATCCCCTCTGGGGCCAACGTC. Its protein product is CASSGIPSGANV. The full CDR3 protein is CASSGIPSGANVLTF.

Remarks on this clone: The CDR3 goes on 3 residues after the read ends, and that part is filled in from the germline J gene. This sequence joins TRBV20-1 and TRBJ2-7; no clear D gene. The V gene's germline CDR1 is DFQATT and CDR2 SNEGSKA (reference sequence). V dropped 0 bases and J dropped 2 bases, with 11 bases sitting between them. This CDR3 is built from 14 residues. The CDR3 DNA, read in part, is TGCAGTGCTAGAGATGAATCGGTCACCTACGAG. It yields the protein CSARDESVTYE. The whole CDR3 sequence reads CSARDESVTYEQYF.

Comment on this clone: The missing CDR3 end, 3 residues past where the read stops, is filled in from the germline J gene. The J gene is TRBJ2-2, the V gene TRBV5-1; no clear D gene. This CDR3 contains 12 residues. Trimming removed 7 bases from V and 4 bases from J, with 8 bases in between. Germline values: CDR1 SGHRS, CDR2 YFSETQ. The sequenced part of the CDR3 DNA is TGCGCCAGCGGCCCCACCACCGGGGAG. It encodes CASGPTTGE. In full, the CDR3 reads CASGPTTGELFF. The full variable domain, with the rest looked up from reference TRBV5-1 and TRBJ2-2, is KAGVTQTPRYLIKTRGQQVTLSCSPISGHRSVSWYQQTPGQGLQFLFEYFSETQRNKGNFPGRFSGRQFSNSRSEMNVSTLELGDSALYLCASGPTTGELFFGEGSRLTVL.

About this clone itself: From the germline J gene comes the end of the CDR3, since the read stops 3 residues before it. The chain has TRBV7-8 and TRBJ2-1, with 7 bases aligning to TRBD2. Per germline, CDR1 SGHVS and CDR2 FQNEAQ. J lost 2 bases, V lost 2 bases, and 3 bases had no gene match. The CDR3 consists of 15 residues. The CDR3 here is CASSLLAGAYNEQFF. Partial CDR3 DNA: TGTGCCAGCAGCTTACTCGCGGGAGCCTACAATGAG.

About this clone: The CDR3 goes on 3 residues after the read ends, and that part is filled in from the germline J gene. V usage is TRBV19 and J usage is TRBJ1-2, with 7 bases aligning to TRBD1. The germline CDR1 and CDR2 sequences are LNHDA and SQIVND (reference sequence). The V and J ends lost 6 bases and 3 bases, in that order; junction bases with no gene match: 10. This CDR3 comprises 15 residues. The CDR3 bases that were read are TGTGCCAGTAGAACAAGACAGGGAGCGGACTATGGC. It yields the protein CASRTRQGADYG. The complete CDR3 protein is CASRTRQGADYGYTF.

Comment on this clone: The read finishes 3 residues shy of the CDR3 end, and the germline J gene is used to complete it. This chain links TRBV19 with TRBJ2-1; 8 bases are a match to TRBD2. Germline CDR1 is LNHDA and CDR2 is SQIVND (reference sequence). The length of the CDR3 is 17 residues. Trimming took 2 bases from V and 0 from J; bases not matched to a gene: 6. CDR3 bases read: TGTGCCAGTAGTATAATAGGAAGCGGGAGCTCCTACAATGAG. Encoded protein: CASSIIGSGSSYNE. The full CDR3 protein is CASSIIGSGSSYNEQFF.

Turning to this clone: Coverage ceases 3 residues before the CDR3 finishes, and the germline J gene fills in the end. V usage is TRBV19 and J usage is TRBJ2-3; 8 nucleotides line up with TRBD2. V was clipped by 5 bases and J by 4 bases; unmatched bases: 5. The CDR3 runs 14 residues. Germline CDR1 reads LNHDA; CDR2 reads SQIVND (reference sequence). CDR3 sequence reads: CASSLRLAPDTQYF. The DNA read from the CDR3 is TGTGCCAGTAGTCTGCGACTAGCGCCAGATACG.

Regarding this clone: The junction shows a germline mismatch at one end, possibly a read error. Coverage ceases 3 residues before the CDR3 finishes, and the germline J gene fills in the end. This chain links TRBV4-2 with TRBJ2-1; 7 bases are shared with TRBD1. From germline, CDR1 is LGHNA and CDR2 YNFKEQ. This CDR3 has 17 residues. The CDR3 reads CASSQDQDREDYNEQFF. CDR3 DNA, as far as it was read: TGCGCCAGCAGCCAAGATCAAGACAGGGAAGACTACAATGAG.

Turning to this clone: The read stops 3 residues short of the end of the CDR3; the missing end is completed from the germline J gene. The chain links TRBV19 to TRBJ2-2, with D possibly being TRBD1 or TRBD2 (5 bases each). The ends were cut back, 3 bases at V and 6 bases at J, with 11 bases in the middle. Germline values: CDR1 LNHDA, CDR2 SQIVND (reference sequence). The CDR3 is made up of 14 amino acids. The CDR3 sequence: CASSIREGPGELFF. The CDR3 bases that were read are TGTGCCAGTAGTATCCGCGAGGGGCCCGGGGAG.

On this clone itself: Coverage ceases 3 residues before the CDR3 finishes, and the germline J gene fills in the end. The rearrangement uses TRBV10-3 and TRBJ1-2; D remains ambiguous. Germline V gives CDR1 ENHRY, CDR2 SYGVKD. The CDR3 covers 13 residues. CDR3 DNA (partial): TGTGCCATCAGTGAGGCGCCACTCCTAGGC. It specifies CAISEAPLLG. The whole CDR3 reads CAISEAPLLGYTF.

To note about this clone: The read terminates 3 residues before the CDR3 end, so the remaining end is supplied by the germline J gene. The chain joins TRBV29-1 to TRBJ2-7, with D perhaps TRBD1 (6 bases). The CDR3 runs to 15 residues. V was shortened by 7 bases and J by 4 bases, with 23 bases between the two germline ends. CDR1 and CDR2 (germline): SQVTM, ANQGSEA. CDR3 amino acids: CSAATMNREGYEQYF. CDR3 bases read: TGCAGCGCCGCTACTATGAACAGGGAAGGTTACGAG.

About this clone itself: The read gets to within 3 residues of the CDR3 end, and the germline J gene fills in the rest. The J gene is TRBJ2-5, the V gene TRBV10-2; 7 nucleotides align to TRBD1. Looked up from germline, CDR1 is WSHSY and CDR2 is SAAADI. Trimming removed 6 bases from V and 4 bases from J; junction bases left unmatched: 5. CDR3 length equals 13 residues. The CDR3 DNA, read in part, is TGCGCCAGCAGGGGGGACAGCCTAGAGACC. Its translation is CASRGDSLET. The complete CDR3 reads CASRGDSLETQYF.

As for this clone: Coverage ceases 3 residues before the CDR3 finishes, and the germline J gene fills in the end. The rearrangement uses TRBV20-1 and TRBJ2-4; D may be TRBD1 (6 bases). Trimming shortened V by 0 bases and J by 1 base, and 10 bases separated the two germline ends. CDR3 length: 15 amino acids. Germline CDR1 reads DFQATT; CDR2 reads SNEGSKA (reference sequence). CDR3 sequence: CSARDPGVAKNIQYF. CDR3 bases read: TGCAGTGCTAGAGATCCAGGGGTGGCCAAAAACATT.

A note on this clone: From the germline J gene comes the end of the CDR3, since the read stops 3 residues before it. V and J are TRBV20-1 and TRBJ2-7; 11 bases align to TRBD2. Trimming removed 4 bases from V and 1 base from J; junction bases left unmatched: 9. This CDR3 region has 16 residues. From germline, CDR1 is DFQATT and CDR2 SNEGSKA (reference sequence). The sequenced part of the CDR3 DNA is TGCAGTGCTACTTTAGGACTAGCGGGTAAATCCTACGAG. Protein: CSATLGLAGKSYE. Given in full, the CDR3 is CSATLGLAGKSYEQYF.

Turning to this clone: The DNA ends 3 residues before the CDR3 does, and the rest of the CDR3 is filled in from the germline J gene. The rearrangement uses TRBV29-1 and TRBJ1-1, with D perhaps matching TRBD1 (6 bases). This CDR3 has 10 residues. V lost 6 bases and J lost 7, with 9 bases in between. CDR1 is SQVTM, CDR2 ANQGSEA, per germline. The chain's CDR3 is CSVGQLEAFF. The sequenced part of the CDR3 DNA is TGCAGCGTAGGACAGCTTGAA.

Details on this clone: The read terminates 3 residues ahead of where the CDR3 ends, so the germline J gene completes it. V is TRBV7-9 and J is TRBJ2-7; no definite D call. Germline lookup yields CDR1 SEHNR and CDR2 FQNEAQ (reference sequence). V was shortened by 4 bases and J by 6 bases, with 16 bases between the two germline ends. The length of the CDR3 is 14 residues. Incomplete CDR3 DNA: TGTGCCAGCAGCTCAAGTAACGGTCCAGGCGAG. Translating it yields CASSSSNGPGE. The entire CDR3 reads CASSSSNGPGEQYF.

As for this clone: The CDR3 extends 3 residues past the end of the read, so its final part is completed from the germline J gene. The V gene is TRBV11-2, the J gene TRBJ2-5, with TRBD1 identical over 8 bases. The germline gives CDR1 SGHAT, CDR2 FQNNGV. The CDR3 has 14 amino acids. Trimming took 8 bases from V and 4 from J; bases not matched to a gene: 9. CDR3 region: CASLEAGGVETQYF. The covered CDR3 bases are TGTGCCAGCTTGGAAGCAGGGGGCGTAGAGACC.

Note on this clone: Read data end 3 residues before the CDR3 end; the end is taken from the germline J gene. This chain joins TRBV6-4 and TRBJ2-1; TRBD1 matches 11 bases. The germline V gene has CDR1 MRHNA and CDR2 SNTAGT. This CDR3 has 14 amino acids. V was pared by 2 bases and J by 6 bases, with 0 bases of the junction left unmatched. CDR3 sequence: CASSDGTGGNEQFF. Incomplete CDR3 DNA: TGTGCCAGCAGTGACGGGACAGGGGGCAATGAG.